This TCR beta chain was retrieved from a study of blood T cell repertoires in COVID-19. Trimming took off 4 bases at V and 2 bases at J, with 11 bases between the two ends. The CDR3 sequence is 15 residues long. Per the germline V gene, CDR1 is MNHEY and CDR2 is SVGEGT. TCRdb's copy holds only in-frame clones and misses some; the assay was immunoSEQ multiplex PCR. The data show 150,000 or so clones, around four fifths seen once. Sequencing was performed on peripheral blood. The receptor was derived from a man in his forties who had recovered from COVID-19. V usage is TRBV6-2 or TRBV6-3 and J usage is TRBJ2-2; tentative D call: TRBD1 (5 bases). The CDR3 loop reads CASSFRRGNTGELFF. The CDR3, as DNA: TGTGCCAGCAGTTTTCGTAGGGGAAACACCGGGGAGCTGTTTTTT.